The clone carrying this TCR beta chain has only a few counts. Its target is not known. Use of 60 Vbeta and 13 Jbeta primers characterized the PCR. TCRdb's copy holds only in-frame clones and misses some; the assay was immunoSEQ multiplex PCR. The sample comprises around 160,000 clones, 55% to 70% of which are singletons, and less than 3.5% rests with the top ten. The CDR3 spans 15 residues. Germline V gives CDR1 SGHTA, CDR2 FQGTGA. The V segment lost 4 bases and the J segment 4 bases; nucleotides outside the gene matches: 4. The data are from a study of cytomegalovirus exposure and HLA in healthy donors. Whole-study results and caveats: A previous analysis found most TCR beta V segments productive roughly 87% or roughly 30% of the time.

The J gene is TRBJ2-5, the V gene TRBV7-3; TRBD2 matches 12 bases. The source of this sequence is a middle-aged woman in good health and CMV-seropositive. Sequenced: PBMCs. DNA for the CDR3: TGTGCCAGCAGCTCTAGCGGGAGGGTGGGAGAGACCCAGTACTTC. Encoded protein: CASSSSGRVGETQYF.